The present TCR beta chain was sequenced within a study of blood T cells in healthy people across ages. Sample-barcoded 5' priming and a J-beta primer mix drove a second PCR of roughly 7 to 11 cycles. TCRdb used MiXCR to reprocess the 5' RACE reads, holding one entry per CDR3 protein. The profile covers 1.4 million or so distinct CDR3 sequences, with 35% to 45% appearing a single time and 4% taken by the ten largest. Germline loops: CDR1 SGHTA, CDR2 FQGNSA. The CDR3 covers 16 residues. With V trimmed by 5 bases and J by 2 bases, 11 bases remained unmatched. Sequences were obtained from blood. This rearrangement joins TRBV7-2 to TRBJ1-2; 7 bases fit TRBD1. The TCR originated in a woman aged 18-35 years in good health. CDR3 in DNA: TGTGCCAGCAGCCTAAATGTGGACAGGTCGAACTATGGCTACACCTTC. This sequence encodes CASSLNVDRSNYGYTF.